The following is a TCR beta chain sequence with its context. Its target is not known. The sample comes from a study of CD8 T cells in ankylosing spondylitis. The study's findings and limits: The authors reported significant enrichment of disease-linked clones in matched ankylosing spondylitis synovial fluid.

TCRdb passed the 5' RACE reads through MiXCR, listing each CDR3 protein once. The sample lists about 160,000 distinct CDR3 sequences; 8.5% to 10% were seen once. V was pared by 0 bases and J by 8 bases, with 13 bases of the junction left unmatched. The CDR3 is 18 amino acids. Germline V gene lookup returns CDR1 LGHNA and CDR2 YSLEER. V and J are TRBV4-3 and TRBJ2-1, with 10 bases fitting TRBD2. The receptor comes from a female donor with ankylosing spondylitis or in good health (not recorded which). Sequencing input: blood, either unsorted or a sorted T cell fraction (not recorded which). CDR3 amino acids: CASSQDVPRASGSYEQFF. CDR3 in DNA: TGCGCCAGCAGCCAAGATGTGCCGCGGGCTAGCGGGAGTTATGAGCAGTTCTTC.